A selection of T cell receptor beta chains follows, all from one sample in a study of beta chain features in type 1 diabetes. Here immunoSEQ multiplex PCR was the method, and the copy in TCRdb shows in-frame clones only, minus some. The repertoire holds roughly 700,000 clones, with over 10% as singletons. Sequenced input: naive CD4+ T cells from blood. The source of these receptors is a man between 18 and 29 years old with type 1 diabetes. CDR3s leave out the opening cysteine and the closing phenylalanine or tryptophan.

j_call v_call cdr3_aa
TRBJ2-3 TRBV2 ASSIAISVTDTQY
TRBJ2-1 TRBV29-1 SVSPGLHAYNEQF
TRBJ2-3 TRBV11-3 ASSGLAGDTQY
TRBJ1-1 TRBV14 ASSQDIYPTVKNTEAF
TRBJ1-2 TRBV2 ASTERAGGGYT
TRBJ2-2 TRBV5-1 ASRDTALSGELF
TRBJ1-2 TRBV27 ASSPLGQGANYGYT
TRBJ1-1 TRBV28 ASKRTGPAF
TRBJ1-2 TRBV30 AWSVGVRNYGYT
TRBJ2-7 TRBV11-3 ASSPGPDLVEQY
TRBJ1-5 TRBV28 ASSLGGYDNQPQH
TRBJ1-1 TRBV18 ASSPPGATNTEAF
TRBJ2-3 TRBV2 ARGREETDTQY
TRBJ2-7 TRBV14 ASYRAGTYEQY
TRBJ1-2 TRBV6-5 ASREVGYGYT
TRBJ1-1 TRBV29-1 SVAQDKQYGEAF
TRBJ2-5 TRBV6-1 ASSASGGQETQY